These 29 T cell receptor beta chains were all obtained from the same sample, sequenced in a study of blood T cell repertoires in COVID-19. Measured with immunoSEQ multiplex PCR; TCRdb has only the in-frame clones, and not every one. In the table there are over 250,000 clones, over 80% of which are singletons. The sequenced sample was peripheral blood. Receptors originate from a woman aged 50 to 60 with COVID-19, enrolled during active disease.

V gene TRBV3-1 (or the pseudogene TRBV3-2) combines with J gene TRBJ2-5; 9 bases fit TRBD1. Per germline, CDR1 LGHDT and CDR2 YNNKEL (reference sequence). There are 17 residues in the CDR3. V was pared by 4 bases and J by 0 bases, with 9 bases of the junction left unmatched. The CDR3 region has the DNA TGTGCCAGCAGCCGTCTCCAGGACAGGGGTCACCAAGAGACCCAGTACTTC. It is translated as CASSRLQDRGHQETQYF.

The chain couples TRBV30 to TRBJ1-2; 7 positions match TRBD1. This CDR3 region has 13 residues. Trimming removed 4 bases from V and 2 bases from J; junction bases left unmatched: 4. Per the germline V gene, CDR1 is GTSNPN and CDR2 is SVGIG (reference sequence). Here the CDR3 DNA reads TGTGCCTGGAAAACAGGGGTCAACTATGGCTACACCTTC. Translation: CAWKTGVNYGYTF.

This sequence joins TRBV30 and TRBJ2-7; D might be TRBD1 (6 bases). Germline CDR1 GTSNPN, CDR2 SVGIG (reference sequence). Trimming took 2 bases from V and 6 from J, leaving 14 bases between them. The CDR3 runs to 13 residues. The CDR3 spells CAWSQSTGREQYF. In DNA form, the CDR3 reads TGTGCCTGGAGTCAATCGACAGGACGCGAGCAGTACTTC.

The chain employs TRBV9 and TRBJ1-3; 10 bases fit TRBD1. CDR1 is SGDLS, CDR2 YYNGEE, per germline. The V and J ends lost 4 bases and 0 bases, in that order; junction bases with no gene match: 13. The CDR3 runs 19 residues. CDR3 sequence (DNA): TGTGCCAGCAGCCCCCGACTTACGACAGGGGGCGTCTCTGGAAACACCATATATTTT. Protein product: CASSPRLTTGGVSGNTIYF.

In its sample, this clone was seen once. V gene TRBV7-2 combines with J gene TRBJ1-2; 7 nucleotides match TRBD1. CDR1 is SGHTA, CDR2 FQGNSA, per germline. The CDR3 totals 14 residues. J was trimmed by 2 bases and V by 7 bases; bases with no gene match: 7. The CDR3 region has the DNA TGTGCCAGCACCCCATCGACAGGGAACTATGGCTACACCTTC. This sequence encodes CASTPSTGNYGYTF.

This clone came up once. The gene calls are TRBV3-1 (or the pseudogene TRBV3-2) and TRBJ2-1; 9 bases line up with TRBD2. J was trimmed by 0 bases and V by 0 bases; bases with no gene match: 6. CDR3 size: 18 residues. The germline V gene encodes CDR1 LGHDT and CDR2 YNNKEL (reference sequence). CDR3 in DNA: TGTGCCAGCAGCCAAGATGAGGCTAGCGGGGTCTCCTACAATGAGCAGTTCTTC. Protein product: CASSQDEASGVSYNEQFF.

The V call is TRBV27, the J call TRBJ1-1; D uncertain. Per germline, CDR1 MNHEY and CDR2 SMNVEV (reference sequence). This CDR3 has 13 residues. Trimming stripped 1 base from V and 3 bases from J, with 6 bases between. In DNA, the CDR3 is TGTGCCAGCAGTTTATTCAGGTACACTGAAGCTTTCTTT. Translation gives CASSLFRYTEAFF.

The rearrangement uses TRBV13 and TRBJ2-1; tentative D call: TRBD2 (6 bases). There are 17 residues in the CDR3. V lost 3 bases and J 0 bases, leaving 15 bases between the germline ends. In germline, CDR1 is PRHDT, CDR2 FYEKMQ (reference sequence). CDR3 coding DNA: TGTGCCAGCAGCTTGGGCGGCGGGGCAAGCTCCTACAATGAGCAGTTCTTC. Protein: CASSLGGGASSYNEQFF.

V is TRBV7-3 and J is TRBJ2-7, with 10 bases aligning to TRBD2. J lost 2 bases, V lost 3 bases, and 4 bases had no gene match. The CDR3 sequence is 15 residues long. Looked up from germline, CDR1 is SGHTA and CDR2 is FQGTGA. The CDR3 region has the DNA TGTGCCAGCAGCTTGGGACTAGCGAGTACCTACGAGCAGTACTTC. Its translation is CASSLGLASTYEQYF.

Concerning this clone: The same CDR3 is also encoded by other DNA sequences in this sample. The V call is TRBV10-3, the J call TRBJ1-2, with D maybe TRBD1 (6 bases). Germline CDR1 is ENHRY and CDR2 is SYGVKD. The V end was cut by 0 bases, the J end by 2 bases, with 7 bases between. The CDR3 spans 14 residues. CDR3 amino acids: CAISESGGNYGYTF. In nucleotides, the CDR3 is TGTGCCATCAGTGAGTCTGGGGGCAACTATGGCTACACCTTC.

The chain recombines TRBV7-5 with TRBJ2-2; the D call of TRBD1 is as the table states it, not checked on the DNA. TRBV7-5 represents a pseudogene. The CDR3 is 16 residues long. CDR3 sequence: CVRSPRHVSGTGELFF. Written as DNA, the CDR3 is TGTGTCAGAAGCCCACGGCACGTTTCAGGCACCGGGGAGCTGTTTTTT.

The chain recombines TRBV5-1 with TRBJ2-3, with a weak D call TRBD2 (5 bases). From germline, CDR1 is SGHRS and CDR2 YFSETQ. Trimming pared 2 bases from V and 0 bases from J, leaving 10 bases between. This CDR3 is 15 amino acids long. CDR3 region: CASSLADPSTDTQYF. The CDR3 DNA sequence: TGCGCCAGCAGCTTAGCGGACCCTAGCACAGATACGCAGTATTTT.

V gene TRBV11-2 combines with J gene TRBJ1-4; D is unresolved. Trimming took 5 bases from V and 0 from J, leaving 10 bases between them. Germline V CDR1 and CDR2: SGHAT, FQNNGV. The CDR3 has 15 residues. This CDR3 reads CASSKNSATNEKLFF. The CDR3 DNA follows: TGTGCCAGCAGCAAAAACAGTGCAACTAATGAAAAACTGTTTTTT.

The chain links TRBV4-2 to TRBJ2-1, with D maybe TRBD2 (7 bases). The CDR3 contains 15 residues. The V end lost 5 bases, the J end lost 7 bases, and 18 bases lay between the germline ends. The V gene's germline CDR1 is LGHNA and CDR2 YNFKEQ. The DNA of the CDR3 is TGTGCCAGCAGCAACGGCGGGCGGGGGCGGAATGAGCAGTTCTTC. Its protein product is CASSNGGRGRNEQFF.

This rearrangement joins TRBV9 to TRBJ2-1; 8 bases agree with TRBD1. This CDR3 region has 15 residues. The J segment lost 4 bases and the V segment lost 8 bases, leaving 11 bases of the junction unmatched. CDR1 is SGDLS and CDR2 is YYNGEE in the germline V gene. The CDR3 DNA reads TGTGCCAGTCGACGACAGGGGATCGGGTACAATGAGCAGTTCTTC. This codes for CASRRQGIGYNEQFF.

The CDR3 coding sequence is TGTGCCAGCAGGGGCAATTCGGGAGGAACTTACGAGCAGTACTTC. It translates to CASRGNSGGTYEQYF. V and J are TRBV2 and TRBJ2-7; 7 bases fit TRBD2. V lost 6 bases, J lost 4 bases, and 12 bases stayed unmatched. The CDR3 extends over 15 amino acids. Germline lookup yields CDR1 SNHLY and CDR2 FYNNEI.

The count of this clone is one. The V call is TRBV12-5, the J call TRBJ2-3; TRBD2 aligns across 7 bases. Trimming cost V 1 base and J 2 bases; bases outside gene matches: 9. The CDR3 sequence is 17 residues long. The germline V gene encodes CDR1 LGHNT and CDR2 FRNRAP. The CDR3 spells CASGLEAGEGLTDTQYF. The CDR3 nucleotides are TGTGCTAGTGGTTTGGAGGCGGGAGAAGGTCTCACAGATACGCAGTATTTT.

CDR3 DNA: TGCGCCAGCAGCCAAACCACCGGGACAGGGTCCTATGGCTACACCTTC. Translation gives CASSQTTGTGSYGYTF. The genes are TRBV4-1 and TRBJ1-2; 9 bases are a match to TRBD1. The CDR3 has 16 amino acids. Germline V lookup: CDR1 MGHRA, CDR2 YSYEKL. Trimming at V came to 2 bases and at J to 4 bases, leaving 8 bases not matched to a gene.

This clone was counted once. J is TRBJ1-1 and V is TRBV18, with 9 bases matching TRBD1. With 0 bases clipped from V and 4 bases from J, the junction kept 6 bases outside the gene matches. CDR1 is KGHSH and CDR2 is LQKENI in the germline V gene. CDR3 length: 16 amino acids. The CDR3, as DNA: TGTGCCAGCTCACCACCGACAGGGGGTTACTTCACTGAAGCTTTCTTT. Translation gives CASSPPTGGYFTEAFF.

The rearrangement joins TRBV18 to TRBJ1-1; TRBD1 matches 8 bases. The germline V gene encodes CDR1 KGHSH and CDR2 LQKENI. The CDR3 consists of 16 residues. V was pared by 0 bases and J by 4 bases, with 7 bases of the junction left unmatched. CDR3 loop: CASSPPAGGGRTEAFF. CDR3 coding DNA: TGTGCCAGCTCACCACCTGCAGGGGGCGGGCGCACTGAAGCTTTCTTT.

The V gene is TRBV9, the J gene TRBJ1-1; the D is unclear. This CDR3 has 15 residues. Looked up from germline, CDR1 is SGDLS and CDR2 is YYNGEE. Trimming removed 3 bases at V and 1 base at J, with 13 bases between. The CDR3: CASSAGNRGNTEAFF. CDR3 in DNA: TGTGCCAGCAGCGCCGGGAACCGCGGGAACACTGAAGCTTTCTTT.

The chain employs TRBV5-1 and TRBJ2-1, with TRBD2 matching 13 bases. CDR1 and CDR2 (germline): SGHRS, YFSETQ. V shed 0 bases, J shed 8 bases, and the junction held 8 bases outside the gene matches. The CDR3 has 17 residues. The CDR3 sequence is CASSLALLAGGVDEQFF. DNA of the CDR3: TGCGCCAGCAGCTTGGCCCTACTAGCGGGAGGGGTGGATGAGCAGTTCTTC.

V and J are TRBV15 and TRBJ1-3; D remains unclear. Germline CDR1 is LNHNV and CDR2 is YYDKDF (reference sequence). Trimming took 0 bases from V and 4 from J, leaving 7 bases between them. The CDR3 contains 14 residues. CDR3 bases: TGTGCCACCAGCAGAGAGGGCAGCGGAAACACCATATATTTT. It encodes CATSREGSGNTIYF.

J is TRBJ2-7 and V is TRBV28; 7 nucleotides line up with TRBD1. Germline loops: CDR1 MDHEN, CDR2 SYDVKM. V was pared by 6 bases and J by 3 bases, with 8 bases of the junction left unmatched. The CDR3 runs to 14 residues. CDR3 loop: CASRRSGQSYEQYF. In DNA, the CDR3 is TGTGCCAGCAGACGCTCGGGACAGAGCTACGAGCAGTACTTC.

This chain joins TRBV5-8 and TRBJ2-1, with 9 bases matching TRBD2. The CDR3 totals 18 residues. V lost 2 bases and J lost 3; bases outside the gene matches: 12. Per the germline V gene, CDR1 is SGHTS and CDR2 is YDEGEE. CDR3 in DNA: TGTGCCAGCAGCTTTGGCCCATTCGGCGGGAGGGGCTACAATGAGCAGTTCTTC. Translating it yields CASSFGPFGGRGYNEQFF. The full variable domain, with the rest looked up from reference TRBV5-8 and TRBJ2-1, is EAGVTQSPTHLIKTRGQQATLRCSPISGHTSVYWYQQALGLGLQFLLWYDEGEERNRGNFPPRFSGRQFPNYSSELNVNALELEDSALYLCASSFGPFGGRGYNEQFFGPGTRLTVL.

The rearrangement links TRBV29-1 to TRBJ2-3, with 8 bases fitting TRBD1. CDR3 length equals 12 residues. The germline V gene encodes CDR1 SQVTM and CDR2 ANQGSEA. Losses at the gene ends were 5 bases for V and 3 bases for J; bases not matched to a gene: 1. CDR3 region: CSVQGATDTQYF. Written as DNA, the CDR3 is TGCAGCGTTCAGGGGGCAACAGATACGCAGTATTTT.

This sequence joins TRBV15 and TRBJ2-1, with D possibly TRBD2 on 5 matching bases. The CDR3 spans 16 residues. Looked up from germline, CDR1 is LNHNV and CDR2 is YYDKDF (reference sequence). V dropped 0 bases and J dropped 2 bases, with 11 bases sitting between them. In DNA form, the CDR3 reads TGTGCCACCAGCAGAGATCGTCGGGGAACCTACAATGAGCAGTTCTTC. Translating it yields CATSRDRRGTYNEQFF.

This clone is a singleton in its sample. This rearrangement joins TRBV2 to TRBJ1-5, with unresolved D. V was clipped by 6 bases and J by 6 bases, with 12 bases between them. CDR3 size: 13 residues. The V gene's germline CDR1 is SNHLY and CDR2 FYNNEI. This CDR3 reads CASSPDKRQPQHF. In DNA form, the CDR3 reads TGTGCCAGCAGCCCTGACAAACGTCAGCCCCAGCATTTT. The full variable domain, in which reference TRBV2 and TRBJ1-5 provide the parts outside the CDR3, is EPEVTQTPSHQVTQMGQEVILRCVPISNHLYFYWYRQILGQKVEFLVSFYNNEISEKSEIFDDQFSVERPDGSNFTLKIRSTKLEDSAMYFCASSPDKRQPQHFGDGTRLSIL.

The chain employs TRBV7-9 and TRBJ1-4, with a possible D match to TRBD1 (6 bases). Looked up from germline, CDR1 is SEHNR and CDR2 is FQNEAQ (reference sequence). The CDR3 is 15 amino acids. Deletions cut 5 bases from V and 7 bases from J, with 17 bases between. CDR3 bases: TGTGCCAGCAGCCAGTCACAGGGAAGAGGTGAAAAACTGTTTTTT. Translation gives CASSQSQGRGEKLFF.